This T cell receptor beta chain was captured by sequencing in a study of blood T cells in healthy people across ages (dated by TCRdb to between 2014 and 2017). With respect to the entire study: In model experiments, template switching captured roughly one uniquely barcoded TCR beta cDNA molecule for every two T cells. Donors of different ages were randomly distributed across sequencing lanes to avoid experimental bias. Four age groups were formed from the donors: young (average roughly 16 years), middle-aged (around 40), aged (roughly 56) and long-lived (roughly 88). Using the same blood draw, the study looked at two additional independent replicas of 1 million unique cDNA reads for two donors, one aged 18 to 30 and the other aged 80 or older. Age-related changes in TCR beta repertoire diversity were measured in the study by deep sequencing normalized with unique cDNA molecular identifiers. The paper's findings and limits, for the study overall: As age increased, observed TCR beta diversity per million T cells dropped in a roughly linear way, and a significant reduction was already evident by age about 40. Estimates of total diversity based on one million sequenced T cells were considered lower bounds and underestimates. The percentage of naive T cells measured by flow cytometry correlated strongly with observed TCR beta diversity. Since profiling was done on bulk unsorted PBMCs, naive and antigen-experienced compartments could not be conclusively compared. Compared with the aged group, the long-lived group had more naive CD4+ T cells, fewer expanded clones and increased TCR diversity, a pattern suggesting age selection. The CMV infection status of donors was not known, potentially confounding age-related changes in expanded clonotypes.

V is pared back by 0 bases and J by 1 base, with 12 bases lying between the germline termini. Counted from cysteine to phenylalanine, this CDR3 has 16 amino acids. Here the CDR3 DNA is all that survives: 48 bases in frame from base 1. CDR1 and CDR2 were assigned from the germline V gene (reference sequence) as LGHDT and YNNKEL. The library was made by 5' RACE. Sequenced on an Illumina HiSeq 2500. A second PCR of about 6 to 12 cycles was run with a J-beta primer mix and a sample-barcoded 5' primer. Each TCR beta cDNA molecule received a unique molecular identifier from a template-switch 5' adaptor carrying 12 random nucleotides. Each sample yielded at least 2.5 million CDR3-containing paired-end reads. The Mint cDNA synthesis kit, primed by a TRBC-specific oligonucleotide, was used to synthesize first-strand cDNA from all RNA. Following uracil-DNA glycosylase treatment, a first 18-cycle PCR with universal primers M1SS and BC2_uni_R was performed on all cDNA. In the original analysis: Each sample was normalized by randomly selecting 1 million high-quality reads, each carrying a distinct molecular identifier. Instead of being binned into consensus sequences, reads with shared molecular identifiers were discarded. MiTCR, run with a Q25 quality threshold and the strictest error-elimination algorithm, handled CDR3 identification, clonotype clustering and error correction. A nonparametric unseen species model using Euler transformation provided a lower-bound estimate of total TCR beta diversity. Using fastp trimming at Q25 and MiXCR clonotype assembly, TCRdb reanalyzed the public sequencing data and kept in-frame beta chains. Every distinct CDR3 protein forms one entry, paired with its most common genes and DNA. TCRdb, not the authors, supplied the V and J calls. Present in this sample are under 2,000,000 distinct CDR3 sequences, around 50% of which were seen just once. Roughly 2.1% of the sample is taken by the ten largest.

This clonotype was observed a handful of times. The target of this receptor is not known. Base qualities are not at hand, and no much larger clone is one base apart. Donors were a few dozen systemically healthy Caucasian individuals from Russia aged roughly 6 to 95 years. Approximately 10 milliliters of peripheral blood were collected from each donor into EDTA-treated Vacutainer tubes. Ficoll-Paque density-gradient centrifugation was used to isolate PBMCs, with at least 6.5 million per sample. Total RNA, at least 5.5 micrograms per sample, was extracted from PBMCs with Trizol reagent. For every donor, flow cytometry on a PBMC aliquot measured the percentage of naive CD45RAhigh/CD27high T cells.

This receptor was obtained from a woman aged 40-49 years in good health. This chain is built from TRBV3-1 and TRBJ1-2, with no reliable assignment of the D segment. The sample consisted of blood. In nucleotides, the sequence is TGTGCCAGCAGCCAAGATGGCCGTGGCCATAACTATGGCTACACCTTC. It encodes CASSQDGRGHNYGYTF.